A selection of T cell receptor beta chains follows, all from one sample in a study of T-cell reconstitution after alpha-beta-depleted transplantation in children. One entry per CDR3 protein results from TCRdb running MiXCR on the PCR reads. Of approximately 1,000,000 distinct CDR3 sequences listed, 25% to 35% were seen once; the top ten hold about 28%. Sequencing was performed on PBMCs, mostly from graft donor cells, taken 360 days after TCRalphabeta/CD19-depleted stem cell transplant. These TCRs come from a boy less than two years old who had a stem cell transplant for SCID, so the T cells may come from the graft donor. The CDR3 runs from the conserved cysteine through the conserved F or W. The D gene is left open where the match is weak. Clone size is not always given. Where it is, it says once, few, many or a class for expanded clones.

few	TRBJ2-2	TRBV4-3	TRBD1	TGCGCCAGCAGCCATTTACAGGGGGCGGTCACCGGGGAGCTGTTTTTT	CASSHLQGAVTGELFF
.	TRBJ1-2	TRBV5-5	TRBD1	TGTGCCAGCAGCTTCTGGACAGGGAAACATGGCTACACCTTC	CASSFWTGKHGYTF
many	TRBJ1-2	TRBV5-6	.	TGTGCCAGCAGCCTCGGACAGATCTATGGCTACACCTTC	CASSLGQIYGYTF
few	TRBJ1-6	TRBV9	TRBD1	TGTGCCAGCAGAGTTGGGGACAGTCTGAATTCACCCCTCCACTTT	CASRVGDSLNSPLHF
few	TRBJ1-2	TRBV6-2/TRBV6-3	.	TGTGCCAGCAGTGACAGTTTCTATGGCTACACCTTC	CASSDSFYGYTF
.	TRBJ1-3	TRBV27	.	TGTGCCAGCAGTCCTAGGGCAGGAGCAAGAAACACCATATATTTT	CASSPRAGARNTIYF
.	TRBJ2-5	TRBV20-1	TRBD2	TGCAGTGCCATAGGGTATAGGGCTAGCGGGACCCCGGAGACCCAGTACTTC	CSAIGYRASGTPETQYF
.	TRBJ2-2	TRBV5-1	TRBD1	TGCGCCAGCAGCTGGGGACAGGGGAACACCGGGGAGCTGTTTTTT	CASSWGQGNTGELFF
.	TRBJ2-3	TRBV20-1	TRBD1	TGCAGTGCTAGACCTGTCCGCAGGGGGCGGGATACGCAGTATTTT	CSARPVRRGRDTQYF
.	TRBJ1-1	TRBV5-1	.	TGCGCCAGCAGCCCAGACGGCGGACCTGAAGCTTTCTTT	CASSPDGGPEAFF
.	TRBJ1-5	TRBV2	.	TGTGCCAGCAGTTCTGAATATCAGCCCCAGCATTTT	CASSSEYQPQHF
.	TRBJ2-2	TRBV19	.	TGTGCCAGTAGTATGCCCGGGGAAGTGACCGGGGAGCTGTTTTTT	CASSMPGEVTGELFF
.	TRBJ2-5	TRBV12-3/TRBV12-4	TRBD1	TGTGCCAGCAGTTCGCGGGACAGGGGAATTGTAACGATGCAGACCCAGTACTTC	CASSSRDRGIVTMQTQYF
.	TRBJ2-7	TRBV4-1	.	TGCGCCAGCAGTGACCCCCCGGGGCTTTCCTACGAGCAGTACTTC	CASSDPPGLSYEQYF
.	TRBJ2-7	TRBV15	.	TGTGCCACCAGCCCGTCCGACTATCCCTTAACCTACGAGCAGTACTTC	CATSPSDYPLTYEQYF
once	TRBJ2-7	TRBV5-5	.	TGTGCCAGCAGCTTGCCTAGGGGAAGCGAGCAGTACTTC	CASSLPRGSEQYF
few	TRBJ2-1	TRBV5-1	TRBD1	TGCGCCAGCAGCTTTCCTCGACCCGGGACAGGGCTTGAGCAGTTCTTC	CASSFPRPGTGLEQFF
.	TRBJ1-6	TRBV25-1	.	TGTGCCAGCAGTCTAAAGGGCCATTCACCCCTCCACTTT	CASSLKGHSPLHF
.	TRBJ2-5	TRBV12-3/TRBV12-4	.	TGTGCCAGCAGCCGAAGGGACCAGCGGATTTCCGAGACCCAGTACTTC	CASSRRDQRISETQYF
few	TRBJ2-1	TRBV29-1	.	TGCAGCGTTTTCGACAGGAGCTCCTACAATGAGCAGTTCTTC	CSVFDRSSYNEQFF
.	TRBJ2-3	TRBV5-1	.	TGCGCCAGCAGCTTGACTCTCCGCGGGCGTACGCAGTATTTT	CASSLTLRGRTQYF
many	TRBJ2-7	TRBV14	.	TGTGCCAGCAGCCAAGAACTCAGGGCGTCCGAGCAGTACTTC	CASSQELRASEQYF
many	TRBJ1-2	TRBV5-8	.	TGTGCCAGCAGCTTCCGGAGAGCTAACTATGGCTACACCTTC	CASSFRRANYGYTF
few	TRBJ2-7	TRBV20-1	TRBD2	TGCAGTGGTCGAGCGGGGGAGTTCTACGAGCAGTACTTC	CSGRAGEFYEQYF
few	TRBJ2-1	TRBV5-1	TRBD1	TGCGCCAGCAGCTTGAAGGACAGGGACTACAATGAGCAGTTCTTC	CASSLKDRDYNEQFF
.	TRBJ2-7	TRBV5-5	TRBD1	TGTGCCAGTACCTTCCGGGACAGGGTTGGCGAGCAGTACTTC	CASTFRDRVGEQYF
.	TRBJ1-2	TRBV27	TRBD1	TGTGCCAGCAGTAGACTGGGACAGAACTATGGCTACACCTTC	CASSRLGQNYGYTF
.	TRBJ1-4	TRBV28	.	TGTGCCAGCAGTTTGGCCTATAATGAAAAACTGTTTTTT	CASSLAYNEKLFF
few	TRBJ2-3	TRBV12-3/TRBV12-4	.	TGTGCCAGCAGCCCAAGGGGCAGGGTCGGCACAGATACGCAGTATTTT	CASSPRGRVGTDTQYF
.	TRBJ2-5	TRBV13	TRBD2	TGTGCCAGCAGATACTTGCGGGGGGAGACCCAGTACTTC	CASRYLRGETQYF
.	TRBJ2-1	TRBV5-1	.	TGCGCCAGCAGCTTGGGGGGGGACAGCTACTCCTACAATGAGCAGTTCTTC	CASSLGGDSYSYNEQFF
few	TRBJ1-1	TRBV4-2	.	TGTGCCAGCAGCCGGTACAGGGATATTAACACTGAAGCTTTCTTT	CASSRYRDINTEAFF
few	TRBJ2-6	TRBV10-1	.	TGCGCCAGCAGCCCGAAGGGGACCGGGGCCAACGTCCTGACTTTC	CASSPKGTGANVLTF
.	TRBJ2-3	TRBV27	.	TGTGCCAGCAGTTTATCACAGGTGTCCCCCACAGATACGCAGTATTTT	CASSLSQVSPTDTQYF
once	TRBJ1-4	TRBV12-3/TRBV12-4	.	TGTGCCAGCAGTCGCCGACCAGAAAAACTGTTTTTT	CASSRRPEKLFF
.	TRBJ2-3	TRBV5-1	.	TGCGCCAGCAGCCCCGACGAGGGGATCGGCACAGATACGCAGTATTTT	CASSPDEGIGTDTQYF
.	TRBJ2-3	TRBV11-3	.	TGTGCCAGCAGCTTTACAGGCTTAGGGGTGGATACGCAGTATTTT	CASSFTGLGVDTQYF
few	TRBJ1-2	TRBV29-1	.	TGCAGCGTCGGACTGGGAGAAGGCTACACCTTC	CSVGLGEGYTF
few	TRBJ2-2	TRBV2	TRBD1	TGTGCCAGCAGGCCGACAGGGACGAACACCGGGGAGCTGTTTTTT	CASRPTGTNTGELFF
few	TRBJ2-1	TRBV20-1	TRBD1	TGCAGTGCCGGGACAGGGCACTACAATGAGCAGTTCTTC	CSAGTGHYNEQFF
.	TRBJ2-1	TRBV15	.	TGTGCCACCAGCAGAGCCGGTCAGCTCTCCTACAATGAGCAGTTCTTC	CATSRAGQLSYNEQFF
.	TRBJ1-4	TRBV7-2	.	TGTGCCAGCAGCTTGGGGACGAGGGGCGAGGAAAAACTGTTTTTT	CASSLGTRGEEKLFF
few	TRBJ2-7	TRBV5-1	TRBD2	TGCGCCAGCAGCTTCGGACTAGCGGGGGGCCTTTCCTACGAGCAGTACTTC	CASSFGLAGGLSYEQYF
.	TRBJ2-1	TRBV29-1	.	TGCAGCGTTGAGGGCAGGTTAGCCTACAATGAGCAGTTCTTC	CSVEGRLAYNEQFF
.	TRBJ2-7	TRBV20-1	.	TGCAGTGCTAGCGCTACGCGGGGCTTAGGCTACGAGCAGTACTTC	CSASATRGLGYEQYF
few	TRBJ2-1	TRBV5-1	.	TGCGCCAGCAGCACACCCCCATGGGCCGTCAACAATGAGCAGTTCTTC	CASSTPPWAVNNEQFF
many	TRBJ2-3	TRBV9	TRBD2	TGTGCCAGCAGCGTAGGGTCTAGCGGAGGCACAGATACGCAGTATTTT	CASSVGSSGGTDTQYF
.	TRBJ1-1	TRBV7-9	.	TGTGCCAGCAGCGGCCCCAGAGAGAACACTGAAGCTTTCTTT	CASSGPRENTEAFF
.	TRBJ1-3	TRBV4-3	.	TGCGCCAGCAGCCAAGGACTCGTGAGCTCTGGAAACACCATATATTTT	CASSQGLVSSGNTIYF
.	TRBJ2-7	TRBV3-1	.	TGTGCCAGCAGCTTGAGACTAGACTACGAGCAGTACTTC	CASSLRLDYEQYF
.	TRBJ2-7	TRBV24-1	TRBD1	TGTGCCACCAGTGATTGGGGACAGACCTACGAGCAGTACTTC	CATSDWGQTYEQYF